The rows below give T cell receptor beta chains drawn from one sample of a study of beta chain features in type 1 diabetes. Profiled with immunoSEQ multiplex PCR; TCRdb holds only in-frame clones, not every one. This table has some 270,000 clones, around 14% appearing once. Sequenced material: naive CD4+ T cells from blood. Receptor source: a woman aged 40 to 49 in good health. CDR3s include the opening cysteine and the closing phenylalanine or tryptophan. The D gene is left open where the match is weak. For some rows the clone size is stated as once, few or many, or as a class when expanded; others skip it.

J: TRBJ2-6; V: TRBV4-1; D: NA; size: NA; CDR3: CASSSRSGANVLTF; DNA: TGCGCCAGCAGCTCCAGATCTGGGGCCAACGTCCTGACTTTC
J: TRBJ1-4; V: TRBV7-8; D: NA; size: NA; CDR3: CASSGDGIFNEKLFF; DNA: TGTGCCAGTTCAGGGGACGGAATCTTTAATGAAAAACTGTTTTTT
J: TRBJ1-5; V: TRBV18; D: NA; size: NA; CDR3: CASSPGTEKPQHF; DNA: TGTGCCAGCTCACCAGGCACCGAAAAGCCCCAGCATTTT
J: TRBJ1-2; V: TRBV6-6; D: NA; size: NA; CDR3: CASKVPGGYGYTF; DNA: TGTGCCAGCAAGGTCCCGGGGGGCTATGGCTACACCTTC
J: TRBJ1-1; V: TRBV18; D: TRBD1; size: NA; CDR3: CASSPRSNQGAQNTEAFF; DNA: TGTGCCAGCTCACCCCGCTCTAACCAGGGGGCGCAGAACACTGAAGCTTTCTTT
J: TRBJ1-5; V: TRBV7-6; D: NA; size: NA; CDR3: CASSLRQNQPQHF; DNA: TGTGCCAGCAGCCTCAGACAGAATCAGCCCCAGCATTTT
J: TRBJ2-1; V: TRBV6-1; D: NA; size: few; CDR3: CASRNNRAYNEQFF; DNA: TGTGCCAGCAGGAATAACAGGGCCTACAATGAGCAGTTCTTC
J: TRBJ2-2; V: TRBV19; D: TRBD1; size: few; CDR3: CASRTGQGTGELFF; DNA: TGTGCCAGTAGGACCGGACAGGGCACCGGGGAGCTGTTTTTT
J: TRBJ2-1; V: TRBV9; D: TRBD1; size: few; CDR3: CASSVNPGQGVLSEQFF; DNA: TGTGCCAGCAGCGTCAACCCGGGACAGGGCGTTCTAAGTGAGCAGTTCTTC
J: TRBJ2-1; V: TRBV28; D: TRBD1; size: NA; CDR3: CASSDRGRQFF; DNA: TGTGCCAGCAGTGACAGGGGGAGGCAGTTCTTC
J: TRBJ2-3; V: TRBV6-5; D: TRBD2; size: NA; CDR3: CASSRTSGGTDTQYF; DNA: TGTGCCAGCAGTCGGACTAGCGGGGGTACAGATACGCAGTATTTT
J: TRBJ2-2; V: TRBV7-9; D: NA; size: NA; CDR3: CASSADVRPGELFF; DNA: TGTGCCAGCAGCGCCGATGTGAGGCCCGGGGAGCTGTTTTTT
J: TRBJ1-3; V: TRBV11-2; D: NA; size: few; CDR3: CASSRTGAVYGNTIYF; DNA: TGTGCCAGCAGCCGAACTGGGGCAGTCTATGGAAACACCATATATTTT
J: TRBJ1-1; V: TRBV5-1; D: TRBD1; size: few; CDR3: CASSLTGVLNTEAFF; DNA: TGCGCCAGCAGCCTGACAGGGGTCCTGAACACTGAAGCTTTCTTT
J: TRBJ2-2; V: TRBV6-5; D: NA; size: NA; CDR3: CASSRNRAFTGELFF; DNA: TGTGCCAGCAGCAGAAACCGAGCGTTCACCGGGGAGCTGTTTTTT